The clone carrying this T cell receptor (beta chain) was observed once. Its antigen is currently unknown. The data stem from a study of radiation and T cells in renal cell carcinoma. Notes on the study in general: From baseline, blood top tumor clonotypes peaked at 2 weeks post-radiation.

Time point noted: blood 4 weeks post-SBRT, at nephrectomy. The treatment denotes: 15 Gy SBRT to primary tumor, nephrectomy 4 weeks later. Nephrectomy followed 15 Gy stereotactic body radiation by 4 weeks. Assay: immunoSEQ multiplex PCR; the TCRdb copy retains only in-frame clones and omits some. The sample records tens of thousands of clones, about 74% being singletons. Trimming shortened V by 0 bases and J by 4 bases, and 12 bases separated the two germline ends. Germline lookup yields CDR1 SGHRS and CDR2 YFSETQ. This CDR3 spans 15 amino acids. The sequencing here drew on blood, taken from a patient whose treatment included radiotherapy and nephrectomy. This chain connects TRBV5-1 to TRBJ2-3; D might be TRBD1 (5 bases). This clonotype was obtained from a man aged 60-69 years with renal cell carcinoma. The CDR3 region has the DNA TGCGCCAGCAGCTTGGCCAGGGCAGGCGCAGATACGCAGTATTTT. It encodes CASSLARAGADTQYF. Full variable domain (missing parts from reference TRBV5-1 and TRBJ2-3): KAGVTQTPRYLIKTRGQQVTLSCSPISGHRSVSWYQQTPGQGLQFLFEYFSETQRNKGNFPGRFSGRQFSNSRSEMNVSTLELGDSALYLCASSLARAGADTQYFGPGTRLTVL.